A single sample gave rise to the 20 T cell receptor beta chains below, sequenced in a study of cytotoxic CD8 clonotypes in ibrutinib-treated CLL. The repertoire was sequenced with immunoSEQ multiplex PCR; TCRdb's copy has only in-frame clones and lacks some. The sample holds 150,000 or so clones, over 75% seen once. The material was PBMCs, obtained at disease progression, from a patient treated with ibrutinib. The origin of the receptors is a human donor with chronic lymphocytic leukemia.

This clone was counted between two and nine times. The rearrangement links TRBV18 to TRBJ1-3; D remains ambiguous. The CDR3 contains 15 residues. Trimming pared 3 bases from V and 0 bases from J, leaving 9 bases between. Germline-derived CDR1 and CDR2 are KGHSH and LQKENI. The CDR3 region is CASSPETYSGNTIYF. CDR3 sequence (DNA): TGTGCCAGCTCACCTGAGACTTACTCTGGAAACACCATATATTTT.

The chain has TRBV2 and TRBJ2-2; D gene unclear. CDR3 size: 11 residues. Trimming stripped 5 bases from V and 6 bases from J, with 4 bases between. Germline V gene sequence: CDR1 SNHLY, CDR2 FYNNEI. The CDR3 here is CASSNAGELFF. For the CDR3, the DNA is TGTGCCAGCAGTAATGCCGGGGAGCTGTTTTTT. The full variable domain, completed using reference TRBV2 and TRBJ2-2, is EPEVTQTPSHQVTQMGQEVILRCVPISNHLYFYWYRQILGQKVEFLVSFYNNEISEKSEIFDDQFSVERPDGSNFTLKIRSTKLEDSAMYFCASSNAGELFFGEGSRLTVL.

This clone was seen more than once but under ten times. This chain joins TRBV4-1 and TRBJ2-3; 15 bases agree with TRBD2. Germline CDR1 MGHRA, CDR2 YSYEKL. The CDR3 has 18 amino acids. With V trimmed by 3 bases and J by 0 bases, 4 bases remained unmatched. CDR3 sequence: CASSQGTSGRPSTDTQYF. In DNA, the CDR3 is TGCGCCAGCAGCCAGGGGACTAGCGGGAGGCCAAGCACAGATACGCAGTATTTT.

The CDR3: CASGRTGETQYF. In DNA, the CDR3 is TGTGCCAGCGGACGGACAGGGGAGACCCAGTACTTC. The chain uses TRBV6-1 and TRBJ2-5; 8 bases fit TRBD1. V lost 8 bases to trimming and J lost 5 bases; unmatched junction nucleotides: 4. Germline assignment: CDR1 MNHNS and CDR2 SASEGT. The CDR3 loop spans 12 amino acids.

The chain is built from TRBV19 and TRBJ2-7; 11 bases fit TRBD2. The CDR3 consists of 15 residues. After removal of 4 bases from V and 2 bases from J, the junction contained 4 bases not matched to a gene. Germline V gene data show CDR1 as LNHDA and CDR2 as SQIVND (reference sequence). The CDR3 loop is CASSTTSGATYEQYF. DNA of the CDR3: TGTGCCAGTAGTACGACTAGCGGGGCCACCTACGAGCAGTACTTC. Combining the CDR3 with reference TRBV19 and TRBJ2-7 gives the whole variable domain DGGITQSPKYLFRKEGQNVTLSCEQNLNHDAMYWYRQDPGQGLRLIYYSQIVNDFQKGDIAEGYSVSREKKESFPLTVTSAQKNPTAFYLCASSTTSGATYEQYFGPGTRLTVT.

This chain links TRBV7-3 with TRBJ2-1; D may be TRBD1 (7 bases). V was pared by 5 bases and J by 6 bases, with 17 bases between. This CDR3 has 15 amino acids. Germline V gene lookup returns CDR1 SGHTA and CDR2 FQGTGA. The CDR3 DNA follows: TGTGCCAGCAGCCCTCAGGGGGTTAGCGGCAATGAGCAGTTCTTC. Protein: CASSPQGVSGNEQFF.

J is TRBJ2-7 and V is TRBV28, with D uncertain. Germline V gene lookup returns CDR1 MDHEN and CDR2 SYDVKM. Deletions cut 8 bases from V and 1 base from J, with 18 bases between. The CDR3 length is 15 residues. In DNA form, the CDR3 reads TGTGCCAGCTGCCGTTTAAGCAGACCTTCCTACGAGCAGTACTTC. Amino acids: CASCRLSRPSYEQYF.

The J gene is TRBJ1-4, the V gene TRBV28, with D maybe TRBD1 (6 bases). Trimming cost V 1 base and J 8 bases, with 14 bases left between them. From germline, CDR1 is MDHEN and CDR2 SYDVKM. The CDR3 is 15 amino acids. Written as DNA, the CDR3 is TGTGCCAGCAGTTTATTCGGGGGGGCTGGAGAAAAACTGTTTTTT. Translated: CASSLFGGAGEKLFF.

The chain carries TRBV29-1 and TRBJ2-7, with TRBD1 matching over 7 bases. The CDR3 loop spans 12 amino acids. J lost 4 bases, V lost 4 bases, and 4 bases had no gene match. The germline CDR1 and CDR2 sequences are SQVTM and ANQGSEA. This CDR3 reads CSVGGQMYEQYF. The CDR3 coding sequence is TGCAGCGTTGGGGGACAGATGTACGAGCAGTACTTC.

The V and J genes are TRBV9 and TRBJ1-4; no clear D. The CDR3 consists of 15 residues. Trimming removed 3 bases at V and 4 bases at J, with 13 bases between. The germline CDR1 and CDR2 sequences are SGDLS and YYNGEE. CDR3 sequence (DNA): TGTGCCAGCAGCGAGCAGGCGGAATATAATGAAAAACTGTTTTTT. It codes for CASSEQAEYNEKLFF.

The rearrangement links TRBV5-1 to TRBJ1-2; D not resolved. The germline CDR1 and CDR2 sequences are SGHRS and YFSETQ. The CDR3 sequence is 14 residues long. V was pared by 4 bases and J by 2 bases, with 12 bases between. CDR3 coding DNA: TGCGCCAGCAGCCCGGTTGATGCAAACTATGGCTACACCTTC. This sequence encodes CASSPVDANYGYTF. Looking up the rest from reference TRBV5-1 and TRBJ1-2 gives the full variable domain: KAGVTQTPRYLIKTRGQQVTLSCSPISGHRSVSWYQQTPGQGLQFLFEYFSETQRNKGNFPGRFSGRQFSNSRSEMNVSTLELGDSALYLCASSPVDANYGYTFGSGTRLTVV.

Note on this clone: The same CDR3 also results from other DNA sequences found in this sample. The V call is TRBV19, the J call TRBJ1-2, with TRBD1 matching over 8 bases. The germline V gene encodes CDR1 LNHDA and CDR2 SQIVND (reference sequence). This CDR3 contains 14 residues. J was trimmed by 4 bases and V by 5 bases; bases with no gene match: 6. The CDR3 loop reads CASSPGTGIYGYTF. CDR3 sequence (DNA): TGTGCCAGTAGTCCAGGGACAGGCATCTATGGCTACACCTTC.

The gene calls are TRBV19 and TRBJ1-5; 9 nucleotides line up with TRBD1. Trimming at V came to 9 bases and at J to 3 bases, leaving 9 bases not matched to a gene. Germline values: CDR1 LNHDA, CDR2 SQIVND (reference sequence). The CDR3 has 15 amino acids. For the CDR3, the DNA is TGTGCCAGCGGGGGGACAGGGAGACTCAATCAGCCCCAGCATTTT. Translated, it gives CASGGTGRLNQPQHF.

The gene calls are TRBV2 and TRBJ2-7, with D unresolved. Germline assignment: CDR1 SNHLY and CDR2 FYNNEI. V was pared by 6 bases and J by 3 bases, with 12 bases between. The CDR3 covers 13 residues. In DNA, the CDR3 is TGTGCCAGCAGACGCCCCGATTTCTACGAGCAGTACTTC. As protein: CASRRPDFYEQYF.

This chain uses TRBV7-3 with TRBJ2-1, with TRBD2 matching over 9 bases. The CDR3 contains 15 residues. Germline trimming cut 3 bases from V and 4 bases from J; bases unmatched to any gene: 4. Germline V lookup: CDR1 SGHTA, CDR2 FQGTGA. The CDR3 bases are TGTGCCAGCAGCTTCGGCGGGAGGGGATACAATGAGCAGTTCTTC. Its protein is CASSFGGRGYNEQFF.

V is TRBV27 and J is TRBJ2-7; 11 nucleotides align to TRBD2. CDR3 size: 17 residues. V shed 2 bases and J 3 bases; nucleotides not matched to a gene: 9. Germline V gene sequence: CDR1 MNHEY, CDR2 SMNVEV (reference sequence). CDR3 sequence: CASSLRSGRAGFYEQYF. DNA of the CDR3: TGTGCCAGCAGTTTACGTAGCGGGAGGGCCGGGTTCTACGAGCAGTACTTC.

This clone came up a few times. The rearrangement uses TRBV15 and TRBJ2-7, with D possibly TRBD2 on 6 matching bases. Germline CDR1 reads LNHNV; CDR2 reads YYDKDF (reference sequence). V was shortened by 5 bases and J by 3 bases, with 14 bases between the two germline ends. The length of the CDR3 is 14 residues. CDR3 protein: CATSPGGVYYEQYF. CDR3 bases: TGTGCCACCAGCCCCGGAGGGGTCTACTACGAGCAGTACTTC.

This clone was seen a single time. This rearrangement joins TRBV6-1 to TRBJ2-7; the match to TRBD2 covers 7 bases. CDR1 is MNHNS and CDR2 is SASEGT in the germline V gene. This CDR3 is built from 16 residues. Trimming cost V 2 bases and J 4 bases; bases outside gene matches: 11. As DNA, the CDR3 is TGTGCCAGCAGTGAATTAGCTCCGGGGGGAACTTACGAGCAGTACTTC. This encodes CASSELAPGGTYEQYF.

The CDR3 is CASSDGGGGSLNTEAFF. The CDR3 DNA sequence: TGTGCCAGCAGTGACGGGGGGGGCGGAAGCTTGAACACTGAAGCTTTCTTT. The genes are TRBV6-1 and TRBJ1-1, with a weak D call TRBD1 (6 bases). Germline V gene sequence: CDR1 MNHNS, CDR2 SASEGT. This CDR3 comprises 17 residues. V was trimmed by 3 bases and J by 0 bases, leaving 17 bases between them.

This clone was seen a single time. The chain recombines TRBV5-4 with TRBJ1-2, with D unclear. Germline loops: CDR1 SGHNT, CDR2 YYREEE (reference sequence). The CDR3 loop spans 16 amino acids. V lost 4 bases and J 0 bases, leaving 16 bases between the germline ends. The CDR3 loop is CASSDAPGGSNYGYTF. DNA of the CDR3: TGTGCCAGCAGCGATGCGCCAGGTGGCTCTAACTATGGCTACACCTTC.